This TCR beta chain was sequenced in a study of cytomegalovirus exposure and HLA in healthy donors. Study outcomes and limitations: The listing of fewer than 200 TCR beta chains classed them as cytomegalovirus-associated. In presence/absence analyses, roughly uniform sequencing depth across donors was assumed. In vitro experiments confirmed that a few CMV-associated chains were specific for CMV antigens.

Both 60 Vbeta primers and 13 Jbeta primers went into the PCR. Clones were sequenced by immunoSEQ multiplex PCR, and TCRdb holds only the in-frame ones, with some missing. The sample has over 100,000 clones, less than 80% seen once; the top ten hold roughly 2%. Germline trimming cut 3 bases from V and 1 base from J; bases unmatched to any gene: 1. Germline CDR1 is SQVTM and CDR2 is ANQGSEA. This CDR3 is 15 amino acids long. In this sample, this clone turned up a few times. Antigen: not known. The clonotype was recovered from a woman aged 25 to 45 in good health and CMV-seronegative. The sample consisted of PBMCs. The chain joins TRBV29-1 to TRBJ2-2, with 11 bases lining up with TRBD2. CDR3 nucleotides: TGCAGCGTTGACGGACTAGCGGGGAACACCGGGGAGCTGTTTTTT. Its translation: CSVDGLAGNTGELFF.